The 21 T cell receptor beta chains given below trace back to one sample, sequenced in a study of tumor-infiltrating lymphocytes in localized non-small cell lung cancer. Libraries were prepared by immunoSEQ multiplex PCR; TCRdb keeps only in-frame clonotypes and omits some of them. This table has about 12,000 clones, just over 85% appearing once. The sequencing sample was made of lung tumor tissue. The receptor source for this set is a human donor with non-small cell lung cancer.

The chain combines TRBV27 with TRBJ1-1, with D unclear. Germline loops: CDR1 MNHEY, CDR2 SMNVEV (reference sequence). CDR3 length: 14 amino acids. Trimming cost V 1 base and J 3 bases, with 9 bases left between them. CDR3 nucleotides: TGTGCCAGCAGTTTATGGGTAGGGTACACTGAAGCTTTCTTT. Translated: CASSLWVGYTEAFF.

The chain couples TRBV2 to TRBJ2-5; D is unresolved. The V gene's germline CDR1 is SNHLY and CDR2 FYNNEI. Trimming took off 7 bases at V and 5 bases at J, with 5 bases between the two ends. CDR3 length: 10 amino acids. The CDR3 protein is CASMIETQYF. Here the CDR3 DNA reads TGTGCCAGCATGATCGAGACCCAGTACTTC.

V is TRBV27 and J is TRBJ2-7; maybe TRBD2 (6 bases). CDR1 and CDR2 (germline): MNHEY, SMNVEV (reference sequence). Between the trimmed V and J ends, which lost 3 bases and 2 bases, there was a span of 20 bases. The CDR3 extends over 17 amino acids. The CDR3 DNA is TGTGCCAGCAGTTTTCAGGGAGGAAAAGAGGTCCCCTACGAGCAGTACTTC. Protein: CASSFQGGKEVPYEQYF.

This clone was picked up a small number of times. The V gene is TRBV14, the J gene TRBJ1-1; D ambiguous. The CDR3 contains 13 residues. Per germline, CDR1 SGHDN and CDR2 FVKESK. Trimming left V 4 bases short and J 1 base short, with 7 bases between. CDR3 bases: TGTGCCAGCAGCCGTCAGACGAACACTGAAGCTTTCTTT. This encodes CASSRQTNTEAFF.

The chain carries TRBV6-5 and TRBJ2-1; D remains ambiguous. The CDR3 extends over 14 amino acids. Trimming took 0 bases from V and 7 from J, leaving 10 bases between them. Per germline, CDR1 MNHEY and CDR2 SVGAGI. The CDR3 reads CASSYSAIFNEQFF. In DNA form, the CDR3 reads TGTGCCAGCAGTTACTCGGCCATTTTTAATGAGCAGTTCTTC.

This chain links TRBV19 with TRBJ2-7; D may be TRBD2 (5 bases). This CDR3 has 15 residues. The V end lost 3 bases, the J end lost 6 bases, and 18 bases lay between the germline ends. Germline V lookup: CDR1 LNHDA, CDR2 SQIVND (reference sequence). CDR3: CASSILATGDVEQYF. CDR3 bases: TGTGCCAGTAGTATTCTAGCCACCGGGGATGTCGAGCAGTACTTC. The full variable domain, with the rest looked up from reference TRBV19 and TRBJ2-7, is DGGITQSPKYLFRKEGQNVTLSCEQNLNHDAMYWYRQDPGQGLRLIYYSQIVNDFQKGDIAEGYSVSREKKESFPLTVTSAQKNPTAFYLCASSILATGDVEQYFGPGTRLTVT.

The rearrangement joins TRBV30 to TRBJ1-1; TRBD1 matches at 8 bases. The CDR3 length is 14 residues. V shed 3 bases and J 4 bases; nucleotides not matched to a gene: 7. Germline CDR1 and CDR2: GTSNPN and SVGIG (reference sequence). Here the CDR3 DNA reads TGTGCCTGGAGAAACAGGGGGAAGTTCACTGAAGCTTTCTTT. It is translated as CAWRNRGKFTEAFF.

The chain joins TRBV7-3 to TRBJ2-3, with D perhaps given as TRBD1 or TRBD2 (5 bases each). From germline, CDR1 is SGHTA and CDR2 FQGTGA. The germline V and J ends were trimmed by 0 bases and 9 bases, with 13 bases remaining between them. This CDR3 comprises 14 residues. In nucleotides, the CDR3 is TGTGCCAGCAGCTTAACGGGGACCCTAGGCACGCAGTATTTT. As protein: CASSLTGTLGTQYF.

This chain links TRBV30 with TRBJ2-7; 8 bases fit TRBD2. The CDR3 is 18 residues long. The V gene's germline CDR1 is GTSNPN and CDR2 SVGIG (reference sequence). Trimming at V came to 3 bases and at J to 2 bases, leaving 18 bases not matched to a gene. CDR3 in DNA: TGTGCCTGGAGCGATTTCACCTCTTTGGCGGGGGGCCCCTACGAGCAGTACTTC. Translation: CAWSDFTSLAGGPYEQYF.

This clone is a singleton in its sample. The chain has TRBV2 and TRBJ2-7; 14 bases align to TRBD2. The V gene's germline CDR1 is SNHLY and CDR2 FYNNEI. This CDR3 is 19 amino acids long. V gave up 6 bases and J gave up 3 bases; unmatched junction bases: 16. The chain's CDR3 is CASRSAFGTSGRANYEQYF. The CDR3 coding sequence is TGTGCCAGCAGGTCTGCTTTCGGGACTAGCGGGAGAGCTAACTACGAGCAGTACTTC.

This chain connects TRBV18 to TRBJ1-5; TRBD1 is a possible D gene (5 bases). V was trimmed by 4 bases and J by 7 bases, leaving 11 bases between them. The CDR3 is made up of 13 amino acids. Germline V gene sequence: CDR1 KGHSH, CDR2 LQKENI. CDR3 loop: CASSLNEGQPQHF. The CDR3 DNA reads TGTGCCAGCTCACTCAATGAGGGGCAGCCCCAGCATTTT. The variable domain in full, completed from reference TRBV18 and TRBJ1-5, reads NAGVMQNPRHLVRRRGQEARLRCSPMKGHSHVYWYRQLPEEGLKFMVYLQKENIIDESGMPKERFSAEFPKEGPSILRIQQVVRGDSAAYFCASSLNEGQPQHFGDGTRLSIL.

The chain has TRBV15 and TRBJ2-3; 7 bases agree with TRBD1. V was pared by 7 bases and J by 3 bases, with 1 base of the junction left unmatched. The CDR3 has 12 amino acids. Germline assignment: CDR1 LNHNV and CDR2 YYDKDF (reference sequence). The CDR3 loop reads CATTGGTDTQYF. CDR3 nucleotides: TGTGCCACCACAGGGGGAACAGATACGCAGTATTTT.

For the CDR3, the DNA is TGTGCCAGCAGCTTTGGTAGGGGGAGCGGAAGGGCACGTGAGCAGTTCTTC. It translates to CASSFGRGSGRAREQFF. V usage is TRBV11-2 and J usage is TRBJ2-1, with TRBD1 as a possible D gene (6 bases). The V end was cut by 3 bases, the J end by 9 bases, with 24 bases between. CDR1 and CDR2 (germline): SGHAT, FQNNGV. The CDR3 is 17 residues long.

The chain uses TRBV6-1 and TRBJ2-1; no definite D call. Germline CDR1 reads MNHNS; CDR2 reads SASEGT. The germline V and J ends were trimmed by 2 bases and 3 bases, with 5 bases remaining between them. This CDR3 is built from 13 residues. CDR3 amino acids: CASSEIDYNEQFF. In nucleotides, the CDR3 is TGTGCCAGCAGTGAAATCGACTACAATGAGCAGTTCTTC.

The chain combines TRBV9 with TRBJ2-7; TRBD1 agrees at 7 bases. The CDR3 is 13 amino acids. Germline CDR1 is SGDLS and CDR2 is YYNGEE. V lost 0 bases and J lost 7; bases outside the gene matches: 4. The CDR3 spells CASSVDPTGEQYF. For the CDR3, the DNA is TGTGCCAGCAGCGTAGACCCGACAGGGGAGCAGTACTTC.

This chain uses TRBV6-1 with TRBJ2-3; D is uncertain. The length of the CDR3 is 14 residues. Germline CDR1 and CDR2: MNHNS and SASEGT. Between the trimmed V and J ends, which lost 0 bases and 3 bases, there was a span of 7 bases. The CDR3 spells CASSEAPATDTQYF. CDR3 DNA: TGTGCCAGCAGTGAAGCCCCGGCGACAGATACGCAGTATTTT.

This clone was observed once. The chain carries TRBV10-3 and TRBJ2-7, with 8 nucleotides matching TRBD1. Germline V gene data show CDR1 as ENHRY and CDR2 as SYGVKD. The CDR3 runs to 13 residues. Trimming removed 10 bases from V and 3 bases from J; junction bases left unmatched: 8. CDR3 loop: CATGTGENYEQYF. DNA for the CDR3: TGTGCCACTGGGACAGGTGAGAACTACGAGCAGTACTTC.

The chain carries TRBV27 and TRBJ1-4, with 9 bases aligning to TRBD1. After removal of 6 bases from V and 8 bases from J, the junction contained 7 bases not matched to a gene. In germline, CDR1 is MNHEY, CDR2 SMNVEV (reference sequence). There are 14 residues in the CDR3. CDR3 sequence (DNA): TGTGCCAGCAGCTCAAGAGGGACAGGGGAAAAACTGTTTTTT. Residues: CASSSRGTGEKLFF.

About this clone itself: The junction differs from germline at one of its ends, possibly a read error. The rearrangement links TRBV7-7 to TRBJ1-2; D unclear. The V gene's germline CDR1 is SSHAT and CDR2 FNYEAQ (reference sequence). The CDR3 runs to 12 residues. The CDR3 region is CASSLGAGGYTF. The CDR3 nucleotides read TGTGCTAGCAGCTTAGGAGCGGGGGGCTACACCTTC.

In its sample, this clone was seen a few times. The CDR3 region has the DNA TGTGCCAGCAGTGAACAGGGGGACACCGGGGAGCTGTTTTTT. Protein product: CASSEQGDTGELFF. The chain combines TRBV6-1 with TRBJ2-2, with TRBD1 matching 7 bases. The CDR3 runs to 14 residues. Germline-derived CDR1 and CDR2 are MNHNS and SASEGT. V gave up 2 bases and J gave up 3 bases; unmatched junction bases: 0.

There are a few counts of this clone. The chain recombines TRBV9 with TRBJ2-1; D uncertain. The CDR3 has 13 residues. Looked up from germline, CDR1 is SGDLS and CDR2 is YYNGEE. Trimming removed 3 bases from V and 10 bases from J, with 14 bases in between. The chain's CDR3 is CASSGVSVGEQFF. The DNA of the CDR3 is TGTGCCAGCAGCGGCGTATCGGTTGGCGAGCAGTTCTTC.